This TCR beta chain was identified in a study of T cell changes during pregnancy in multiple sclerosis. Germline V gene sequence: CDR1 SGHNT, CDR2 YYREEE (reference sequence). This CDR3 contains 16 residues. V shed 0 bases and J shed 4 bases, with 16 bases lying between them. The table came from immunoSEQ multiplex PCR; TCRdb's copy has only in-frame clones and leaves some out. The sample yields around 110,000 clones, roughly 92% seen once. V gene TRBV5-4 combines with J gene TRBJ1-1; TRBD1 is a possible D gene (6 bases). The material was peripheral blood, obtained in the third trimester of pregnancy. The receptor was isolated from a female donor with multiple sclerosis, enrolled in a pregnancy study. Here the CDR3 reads CASSLDGGLRGTEAFF. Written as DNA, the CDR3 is TGTGCCAGCAGCTTGGACGGGGGGCTTAGGGGCACTGAAGCTTTCTTT.